The T cell receptor (beta chain) described here comes from a study of a mutant IDH1 vaccine in newly diagnosed glioma. Sample time point: week 47, end of study. Alongside topical imiquimod, each dose of vaccine comprised 300 ug of mutant IDH1 20-mer peptide. Notes on this clone: Its antigen is not identified.

CDR1 is LGHNA and CDR2 is YSLEER in the germline V gene. V shed 1 base and J shed 0 bases, with 9 bases lying between them. The CDR3 is made up of 15 amino acids. Data came from immunoSEQ multiplex PCR; TCRdb stores just in-frame clones and leaves some out. The sample has tens of thousands of clones, 82% seen once. The chain uses TRBV4-3 and TRBJ1-2; TRBD1 is a possible D gene (6 bases). The source material was PBMCs, sampled from a glioma patient whose treatment included an IDH1 peptide vaccine. The receptor's source is a man between 18 and 29 years old with glioma. Some clones in this sample may be carry-over from other donors' samples. The CDR3 coding sequence is TGCGCCAGCAGCCAAGGGACAGTACCTAACTATGGCTACACCTTC. Its translation: CASSQGTVPNYGYTF.